This record concerns one TCR beta chain sequence. The sample is drawn from a study of blood T cell repertoires in COVID-19. V shed 6 bases and J shed 4 bases, with 12 bases lying between them. The CDR3 loop spans 14 amino acids. Germline V gives CDR1 MDHEN, CDR2 SYDVKM. TCRdb keeps only in-frame clones here, not all; method: immunoSEQ multiplex PCR. The table has 200,000 to 250,000 clones, around 88% seen once. The sequenced sample was peripheral blood. The genes are TRBV28 and TRBJ1-4; no clear D gene. The sequence was collected from a woman aged 80 or over with COVID-19, enrolled during active disease. The CDR3 region is CASRPPGNNEKLFF. CDR3 DNA: TGTGCCAGCAGGCCACCCGGGAATAATGAAAAACTGTTTTTT.